Listed below are T cell receptor beta chains from one sample, sequenced in a study of T-cell memory formation after mild COVID-19. TCRdb re-called the 5' RACE reads with MiXCR, one entry per CDR3 protein. The sample holds a few hundred thousand distinct CDR3 sequences, around 10% seen once. Sample: PBMCs or a T cell subset sorted from them (not recorded which). These receptors originate from a man aged 18 to 30 who had mild COVID-19 (a few samples of this study predate the infection). Cell type and time point are not known. The CDR3 runs from the conserved cysteine through the conserved F or W. A D gene is named only where the DNA matches it firmly. Size tells how often a clone was seen (once, few, many) or the class of an expanded clone, and some rows leave it out.

TRBD2	TRBJ2-1	TRBV20-1	few	CSARRLAGEQFF	TGCAGTGCTAGGCGGCTAGCGGGGGAGCAGTTCTTC
.	TRBJ2-5	TRBV12-3/TRBV12-4	.	CASSMRRTETQYF	TGTGCCAGCAGTATGCGACGTACGGAGACCCAGTACTTC
.	TRBJ1-6	TRBV6-5	.	CASSYSAKVSPLHF	TGTGCCAGCAGTTACTCGGCTAAGGTTTCACCCCTCCACTTT
TRBD1	TRBJ1-2	TRBV29-1	.	CSVGVGQGNSYTF	TGCAGCGTTGGTGTGGGACAGGGGAATTCCTACACCTTC
TRBD1	TRBJ2-5	TRBV5-5	.	CASSVDRGGQETQYF	TGTGCCAGCAGTGTCGACAGGGGTGGACAAGAGACCCAGTACTTC
TRBD1	TRBJ1-5	TRBV7-2	many	CASSSGGRGYQPQHF	TGTGCCAGCAGCTCCGGGGGCAGGGGGTATCAGCCCCAGCATTTT
.	TRBJ2-5	TRBV3-1	few	CASSQEGVRTQYF	TGTGCCAGCAGCCAAGAGGGGGTCCGGACCCAGTACTTC
.	TRBJ1-2	TRBV6-6	.	CASARVGSYYGYTF	TGTGCCAGCGCGAGGGTGGGGAGTTACTATGGCTACACCTTC
.	TRBJ1-2	TRBV12-3/TRBV12-4	.	CASSLLGAYGYTF	TGTGCCAGCAGCTTACTGGGAGCGTATGGCTACACCTTC
.	TRBJ1-2	TRBV6-5	many	CASSRGSDYGYTF	TGTGCCAGCAGCCGGGGGTCGGACTATGGCTACACCTTC
.	TRBJ2-5	TRBV7-9	many	CASSLRTLIETQYF	TGTGCCAGCAGCTTAAGGACCTTAATAGAGACCCAGTACTTC
TRBD2	TRBJ2-1	TRBV5-1	many	CASSLGTSGGDEQFF	TGCGCCAGCAGCCTCGGGACTAGCGGGGGCGATGAGCAGTTCTTC
.	TRBJ2-7	TRBV20-1	many	CSAKRGKSSYEQYF	TGCAGTGCAAAACGGGGAAAGAGCTCCTACGAGCAGTACTTC
.	TRBJ2-1	TRBV5-1	.	CASSGNLRETGYNEQFF	TGCGCCAGCAGCGGAAACCTCCGTGAGACGGGGTACAATGAGCAGTTCTTC
TRBD1	TRBJ1-2	TRBV4-2	.	CASSQSDRGISYTF	TGTGCCAGCAGCCAATCTGACAGGGGAATTAGCTACACCTTC
TRBD2	TRBJ2-3	TRBV20-1	many	CSARDSGVTDTQYF	TGCAGTGCTAGAGATAGCGGGGTCACAGATACGCAGTATTTT
.	TRBJ1-1	TRBV6-2/TRBV6-3	few	CASSYQAGNTEAFF	TGTGCCAGCAGTTACCAGGCGGGAAACACTGAAGCTTTCTTT
TRBD1	TRBJ1-6	TRBV20-1	many	CSAPTGGINSPLHF	TGCAGTGCTCCGACAGGGGGCATAAATTCACCCCTCCACTTT
TRBD1	TRBJ2-7	TRBV7-2	.	CASSGTIQGLEQYF	TGTGCCAGCAGCGGTACCATACAGGGGCTCGAGCAGTACTTC
TRBD2	TRBJ2-1	TRBV18	.	CASSPPSLAGGYEQFF	TGTGCCAGCTCACCTCCGTCCTTAGCGGGGGGGTACGAGCAGTTCTTC
TRBD2	TRBJ2-5	TRBV20-1	few	CSAGLAGGPGLETQYF	TGCAGTGCTGGACTAGCGGGGGGGCCTGGGTTAGAGACCCAGTACTTC
.	TRBJ2-4	TRBV9	few	CASSVSGEGNIQYF	TGTGCCAGCAGCGTCTCAGGGGAGGGGAACATTCAGTACTTC
.	TRBJ2-1	TRBV6-2/TRBV6-3	many	CASKIGLASYNEQFF	TGTGCCAGCAAAATAGGCCTAGCCTCCTACAATGAGCAGTTCTTC
TRBD1	TRBJ1-2	TRBV7-9	.	CASSLGDRESGYTF	TGTGCCAGCAGCTTAGGGGACAGGGAGTCTGGCTACACCTTC
.	TRBJ1-2	TRBV5-1	.	CASSLVGEAGYTF	TGCGCCAGCAGCTTGGTGGGGGAGGCTGGCTACACCTTC
.	TRBJ2-6	TRBV18	few	CASSPLGDSGANVLTF	TGTGCCAGCTCACCACTGGGCGACTCTGGGGCCAACGTCCTGACTTTC
.	TRBJ2-3	TRBV5-4	.	CASSYKDFEKDTQYF	TGTGCCAGCAGCTATAAGGACTTTGAGAAAGATACGCAGTATTTT
TRBD2	TRBJ2-2	TRBV5-1	few	CASQPLAGGNTGELFF	TGCGCCAGCCAGCCATTAGCGGGGGGCAACACCGGGGAGCTGTTTTTT
.	TRBJ1-1	TRBV5-1	.	CASRSTGDGNTEAFF	TGCGCCAGCAGGTCGACGGGAGACGGGAACACTGAAGCTTTCTTT
.	TRBJ1-6	TRBV7-9	few	CASSFGYDNSPLHF	TGTGCCAGCAGCTTTGGGTATGATAATTCACCCCTCCACTTT
.	TRBJ1-2	TRBV28	few	CASSLSAKGDADGYTF	TGTGCCAGCAGTTTATCGGCGAAAGGAGACGCGGACGGCTACACCTTC
.	TRBJ1-2	TRBV7-9	few	CASSPRGATYGYTF	TGTGCCAGCAGCCCTAGAGGGGCGACCTATGGCTACACCTTC
.	TRBJ1-1	TRBV6-2/TRBV6-3	.	CASRGGLGTEAFF	TGTGCCAGCAGAGGGGGGCTCGGGACTGAAGCTTTCTTT
.	TRBJ2-1	TRBV28	many	CASNRADEQFF	TGTGCCAGCAACAGGGCCGATGAGCAGTTCTTC
.	TRBJ1-2	TRBV5-1	few	CASHDGGVGYGYTF	TGCGCCAGCCACGACGGGGGGGTTGGATATGGCTACACCTTC
.	TRBJ2-7	TRBV11-2	few	CASSPTVTYEQYF	TGTGCCAGCAGCCCGACGGTAACCTACGAGCAGTACTTC
.	TRBJ1-5	TRBV6-2/TRBV6-3	.	CASSYTERDQPQHF	TGTGCCAGCAGTTATACGGAGAGAGATCAGCCCCAGCATTTT
.	TRBJ1-5	TRBV12-3/TRBV12-4	.	CASSFSDRNQPQHF	TGTGCCAGCAGTTTTAGTGACCGCAATCAGCCCCAGCATTTT
TRBD2	TRBJ2-3	TRBV30	once	CAWSFSGGNTQYF	TGTGCCTGGAGTTTTAGCGGGGGTAATACGCAGTATTTT
.	TRBJ2-7	TRBV12-3/TRBV12-4	.	CASTSTSYEQYF	TGTGCCAGCACCTCTACGTCCTACGAGCAGTACTTC
TRBD2	TRBJ2-5	TRBV4-2	few	CASSREPRTSGGQETQYF	TGTGCCAGCAGCCGCGAACCCCGGACTAGCGGGGGCCAAGAGACCCAGTACTTC
.	TRBJ2-4	TRBV7-2	.	CASSQWGGQNIQYF	TGTGCCAGCAGCCAGTGGGGGGGGCAGAACATTCAGTACTTC
.	TRBJ2-2	TRBV6-2/TRBV6-3	many	CASSLVVPPGELFF	TGTGCCAGCAGTTTGGTGGTTCCCCCCGGGGAGCTGTTTTTT
.	TRBJ2-2	TRBV10-3	few	CAISDQGYTGELFF	TGTGCCATCAGTGACCAGGGGTACACCGGGGAGCTGTTTTTT
.	TRBJ1-2	TRBV4-2	.	CASSQDRYSANYGYTF	TGTGCCAGCAGCCAAGATAGATACAGCGCTAACTATGGCTACACCTTC
.	TRBJ2-3	TRBV5-4	.	CASSPDLNTQYF	TGTGCCAGCAGCCCAGACCTTAATACGCAGTATTTT
.	TRBJ2-4	TRBV11-2	.	CASSPLVGSGNIQYF	TGTGCCAGCAGCCCGTTAGTTGGATCCGGCAACATTCAGTACTTC
TRBD1	TRBJ2-1	TRBV5-1	many	CASSPGTGAYNEQFF	TGCGCCAGCAGTCCCGGGACAGGGGCCTACAATGAGCAGTTCTTC
.	TRBJ1-5	TRBV28	few	CASSSTGAERQHF	TGTGCCAGCAGTTCCACGGGGGCCGAGCGCCAGCATTTT
.	TRBJ1-2	TRBV6-5	few	CASRGFRQEYYGYTF	TGTGCCAGCAGGGGATTCCGACAGGAGTACTATGGCTACACCTTC